This passage covers 13 T cell receptor beta chains from one sample sequenced in a study of blood T cell repertoires in COVID-19. Clones were sequenced by immunoSEQ multiplex PCR, and TCRdb holds only the in-frame ones, with some missing. The top ten clones hold about 8.1% of a sample with 85,000 to 100,000 clones, roughly 75% of them seen once. Sequenced input: peripheral blood. Receptors were obtained from a man in his fifties or sixties who had recovered from COVID-19.

The rearrangement joins TRBV11-2 to TRBJ2-1, with D maybe TRBD1 (7 bases). Trimming shortened V by 5 bases and J by 5 bases, and 16 bases separated the two germline ends. The CDR3 has 15 residues. CDR1 SGHAT and CDR2 FQNNGV come from the germline V gene. CDR3 DNA sequence: TGTGCCAGCAGCACCGGAGGGGGCCGTAACAATGAGCAGTTCTTC. Protein: CASSTGGGRNNEQFF.

The chain combines TRBV18 with TRBJ2-3; no definite D call. The V gene's germline CDR1 is KGHSH and CDR2 LQKENI. This CDR3 region has 13 residues. Trimming stripped 4 bases from V and 6 bases from J, with 11 bases between. In DNA form, the CDR3 reads TGTGCCAGCTCACTTGCCGGGTTCGATACGCAGTATTTT. Translated, it gives CASSLAGFDTQYF.

The sample holds a few counts of this clone. The rearrangement joins TRBV28 to TRBJ1-2; tentative D call: TRBD1 (5 bases). The germline CDR1 and CDR2 sequences are MDHEN and SYDVKM. The CDR3 is 16 residues long. V dropped 5 bases and J dropped 3 bases, with 19 bases sitting between them. In DNA, the CDR3 is TGTGCCAGCAGTCCAATTCACAGGAACCGGGACTATGGCTACACCTTC. The encoded protein is CASSPIHRNRDYGYTF.

The count of this clone is one. The chain couples TRBV25-1 to TRBJ2-3, with TRBD2 as a possible D gene (7 bases). Germline V gives CDR1 MGHDK, CDR2 SYGVNS. Trimming removed 3 bases from V and 2 bases from J, with 12 bases in between. The CDR3 sequence is 15 residues long. The CDR3 nucleotides are TGTGCCAGCAGTGAGGCGGGGGCTACCACAGATACGCAGTATTTT. Its translation is CASSEAGATTDTQYF.

J is TRBJ2-3 and V is TRBV2; D is unresolved. Trimming cost V 0 bases and J 13 bases, with 8 bases left between them. The CDR3 covers 11 residues. Germline CDR1 SNHLY, CDR2 FYNNEI. The CDR3 protein is CASSEAAREYF. The CDR3 bases are TGTGCCAGCAGTGAAGCAGCGAGAGAGTATTTT.

The chain combines TRBV10-3 with TRBJ2-1; D is uncertain. Germline V CDR1 and CDR2: ENHRY, SYGVKD. The CDR3 extends over 12 amino acids. V shed 3 bases and J shed 8 bases, with 8 bases lying between them. CDR3 nucleotides: TGTGCCATCAGTGAATCAGGATATGAGCAGTTCTTC. Translated: CAISESGYEQFF.

The V and J genes are TRBV11-2 and TRBJ1-4; D uncertain. Germline CDR1 and CDR2: SGHAT and FQNNGV. The CDR3 consists of 14 residues. V was trimmed by 1 base and J by 3 bases, leaving 6 bases between them. CDR3 in DNA: TGTGCCAGCAGCTTAGGGAGTTCTAATGAAAAACTGTTTTTT. Protein: CASSLGSSNEKLFF. Looking up the rest from reference TRBV11-2 and TRBJ1-4 gives the full variable domain: EAGVAQSPRYKIIEKRQSVAFWCNPISGHATLYWYQQILGQGPKLLIQFQNNGVVDDSQLPKDRFSAERLKGVDSTLKIQPAKLEDSAVYLCASSLGSSNEKLFFGSGTQLSVL.

This chain connects TRBV6-4 to TRBJ2-3; 8 bases match TRBD2. This CDR3 has 15 amino acids. CDR1 is MRHNA and CDR2 is SNTAGT in the germline V gene. With 4 bases clipped from V and 9 bases from J, the junction kept 12 bases outside the gene matches. The CDR3 coding sequence is TGTGCCAGCAGTGCGGGGGGGGCATCGGTGCAGACGCAGTATTTT. It codes for CASSAGGASVQTQYF.

The chain links TRBV5-6 to TRBJ2-2, with 9 positions matching TRBD1. This CDR3 is 16 amino acids long. CDR1 and CDR2 (germline): SGHDT, YYEEEE. J was trimmed by 3 bases and V by 2 bases; bases with no gene match: 5. The CDR3 DNA reads as TGTGCCAGCAGCTTAATTGACAGGGGGGACACCGGGGAGCTGTTTTTT. Protein: CASSLIDRGDTGELFF. The full variable domain, in which reference TRBV5-6 and TRBJ2-2 provide the parts outside the CDR3, is DAGVTQSPTHLIKTRGQQVTLRCSPKSGHDTVSWYQQALGQGPQFIFQYYEEEERQRGNFPDRFSGHQFPNYSSELNVNALLLGDSALYLCASSLIDRGDTGELFFGEGSRLTVL.

The chain is built from TRBV24-1 and TRBJ2-7, with D perhaps matching TRBD2 (6 bases). Germline V lookup: CDR1 KGHDR, CDR2 SFDVKD. This CDR3 has 18 residues. V lost 3 bases, J lost 5 bases, and 25 bases lay in between. As DNA, the CDR3 is TGTGCCACCAGTGATGAGAAAGCTTGGGGAACAGGAGGGAACGAGCAGTACTTC. This codes for CATSDEKAWGTGGNEQYF.

This chain links TRBV6-5 with TRBJ2-3; 8 bases map to TRBD2. V was pared by 5 bases and J by 1 base, with 5 bases of the junction left unmatched. Looked up from germline, CDR1 is MNHEY and CDR2 is SVGAGI. CDR3 length: 15 residues. The CDR3 here is CASSPPGRGTDTQYF. CDR3 nucleotides: TGTGCCAGCAGTCCTCCCGGGAGGGGCACAGATACGCAGTATTTT.

In its sample, this clone was seen a few times. This chain uses TRBV3-1 (or the pseudogene TRBV3-2) with TRBJ2-1; 10 bases map to TRBD2. Germline trimming cut 6 bases from V and 6 bases from J; bases unmatched to any gene: 5. The CDR3 covers 14 residues. CDR1 and CDR2 (germline): LGHDT, YNNKEL (reference sequence). CDR3 region: CASRGLAETNEQFF. DNA for the CDR3: TGTGCCAGCAGAGGACTAGCGGAAACCAATGAGCAGTTCTTC.

The chain combines TRBV20-1 with TRBJ2-1; 8 positions agree with TRBD2. V was pared by 3 bases and J by 5 bases, with 12 bases of the junction left unmatched. This CDR3 is 16 amino acids long. Germline CDR1 DFQATT, CDR2 SNEGSKA (reference sequence). The CDR3 coding sequence is TGCAGTGCTAGTAATCTTGCAGCGGGGGACCACAATGAGCAGTTCTTC. Its translation is CSASNLAAGDHNEQFF.